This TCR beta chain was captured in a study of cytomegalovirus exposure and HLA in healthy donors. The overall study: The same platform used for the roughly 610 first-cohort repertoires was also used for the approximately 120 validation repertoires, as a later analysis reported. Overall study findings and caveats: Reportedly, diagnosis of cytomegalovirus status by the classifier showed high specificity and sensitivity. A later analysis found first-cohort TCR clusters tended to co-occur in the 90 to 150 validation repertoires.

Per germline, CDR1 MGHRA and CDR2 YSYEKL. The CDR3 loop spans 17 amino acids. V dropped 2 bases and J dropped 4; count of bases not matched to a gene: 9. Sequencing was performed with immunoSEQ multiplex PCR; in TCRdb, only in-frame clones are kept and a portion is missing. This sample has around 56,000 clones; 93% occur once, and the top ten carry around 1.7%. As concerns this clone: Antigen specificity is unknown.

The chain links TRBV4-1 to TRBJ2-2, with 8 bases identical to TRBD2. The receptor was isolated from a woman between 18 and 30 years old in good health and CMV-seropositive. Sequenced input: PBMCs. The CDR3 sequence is CASSQIRGGSGTGELFF. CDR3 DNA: TGCGCCAGCAGCCAAATACGGGGGGGGTCGGGCACCGGGGAGCTGTTTTTT.